This TCR beta chain was recorded in a study of blood T cell repertoires in COVID-19 (dated by TCRdb to the early 2020s). Regarding the complete study: Samples from collaborators originated in the United States, Italy and Spain and spanned both the acute and convalescent phases of COVID-19. Nearly every sample came with metadata listing a de-identified subject ID, COVID-19 status, age in years and sex. The material from the prospective study consisted of cDNA or gDNA derived from T cells, B-cell-depleted T cells, or PBMCs. Deeply sampled blood TCRbeta repertoires from subjects exposed to, actively infected with, or recovered from COVID-19 were included in the dataset. The repertoires were released in a freely available public database meant as a resource for research on the immune response to SARS-CoV-2. HLA class I and class II types, where available, came from metadata supplied by the sample provider rather than from assay-based typing. The samples were drawn from the first 160 participants of the ongoing ImmuneRACE study and from some 1,300 subjects provided by 6 global collaborators. Overall study results and their limits: The quantity of clinical and demographic metadata differed by source and by participant and was supplied without curation.

Each collaborating institution followed its own protocols to collect whole blood in K2EDTA tubes. For TCRbeta analysis, collaborators shipped samples in one of three forms: frozen whole blood, isolated PBMCs, or DNA extracted from either of those sample types. A word on this clone: Its cognate antigen has yet to be identified. Per-base qualities were not stored, and no clone one base away is much larger.

The CDR3 runs 14 amino acids, cysteine and phenylalanine included. Here the CDR3 DNA is all that survives: 42 bases in frame from base 1. Trimming at the junction amounts to 6 bases on V and 4 bases on J, and the germline ends lie 16 bases apart. The germline V gene gives CDR1 as MNHEY and CDR2 as SVGAGI. TCRbeta CDR3 regions were amplified from genomic DNA by means of the immunoSEQ Assay, a bias-controlled multiplex PCR. The original methods were these. Within the assay, amplification of reference gene primers was used to estimate how many nucleated cells each sample contained. Sequence reads were collapsed and filtered to measure the absolute abundance of every unique TCRbeta CDR3 rearrangement. Productive Simpson clonality was computed per sample as the square root of Simpson's diversity index over productive rearrangements. In TCRdb, the immuneACCESS table is reduced to in-frame sequences with V and J assigned. These tables do not hold every clone; where another copy was compared, an unresolved V gene accounts for under half, and the others remain unexplained. V, J and clone size are taken as reported in that table, and D and trimming were inferred from the DNA itself. The sample table shows tens of thousands of clones, and about 74% are seen once. Of the sample, about 2.5% falls within the top ten clones.

The V gene is TRBV6-5 and the J gene is TRBJ2-7; matching of 5 bases hints at TRBD2 as the D gene. Material for sequencing was peripheral blood. The origin of this receptor is a human donor with acute or convalescent COVID-19. The donor label of this sample is uncertain. This receptor has the CDR3 CASSIEGKKYEQYF. The base sequence is TGTGCCAGCAGCATCGAGGGAAAGAAGTACGAGCAGTACTTC.